The clone carrying this TCR beta chain came up many times. Every patient underwent thyroid surgery untreated. From the PCR reads, TCRdb re-called clones with MiXCR. The sample records about 30,000 clones, approximately 25% being singletons. These data come from a study of metastatic and nonmetastatic thyroid tumors. Trimming removed 6 bases at V and 8 bases at J, with 14 bases between. Germline V gives CDR1 SGHVS, CDR2 FQNEAQ. CDR3 length: 13 residues. Sequencing was performed on blood. This receptor was taken from a female donor with papillary thyroid cancer or a benign thyroid nodule (not recorded which). Some clones in this sample may be carry-over from other donors' samples. This sequence joins TRBV7-8 and TRBJ2-1; D gene uncertain. CDR3 sequence: CASRIPNQDEQFF. DNA for the CDR3: TGTGCCAGCAGAATACCAAACCAGGATGAGCAGTTCTTC.